Sequencing of this T cell receptor (beta chain) was carried out in a study of technical replicates of blood from several donors. Generated by immunoSEQ multiplex PCR, the TCRdb table keeps only in-frame clones and is missing some. This sample has 85,000 to 100,000 clones, with roughly 90% found just once. This CDR3 is built from 13 residues. Trimming stripped 5 bases from V and 4 bases from J, with 11 bases between. Germline V gene data show CDR1 as MDHEN and CDR2 as SYDVKM. This clonotype originated in a human donor in good health. Source material: T cells isolated from PBMCs. The chain couples TRBV28 to TRBJ2-5, with D perhaps matching TRBD1 (6 bases). CDR3 residues: CASSIQGVETQYF. The CDR3 DNA reads TGTGCCAGCAGTATACAGGGTGTAGAGACCCAGTACTTC.